This TCR beta chain was obtained from a study of T cell responses to AZD1222 COVID-19 vaccine. Study at large: Samples with a second dose at about 4 or about 12 weeks were pooled together.

A remark on this clone: The antigen is unknown.

This table comes from immunoSEQ multiplex PCR, and its TCRdb copy is limited to in-frame clones, with some not included. The sample records 90,000 to 120,000 clones, 91% being singletons. Study-wide results and limits: Mostly white British, mostly female donors; authors suggested clonal diversity may be underestimated. Only five to seven individuals given AZD1222 were seropositive at baseline. Variant regions that are unmutated are reportedly the target of nearly half of spike-specific TCRs.

Germline CDR1 reads KGHSH; CDR2 reads LQKENI. The CDR3 covers 16 residues. Unmatched junction bases numbered 12, after V lost 5 bases and J lost 7 bases. The sequence was obtained from an adult in good health. This specimen was peripheral blood, taken on day 0 of AZD1222 vaccination. J is TRBJ1-4 and V is TRBV18; 8 bases agree with TRBD1. The CDR3 sequence: CASSSQLGTGREKLFF. CDR3 nucleotide sequence: TGTGCCAGCTCAAGTCAATTGGGGACAGGTCGTGAAAAACTGTTTTTT.